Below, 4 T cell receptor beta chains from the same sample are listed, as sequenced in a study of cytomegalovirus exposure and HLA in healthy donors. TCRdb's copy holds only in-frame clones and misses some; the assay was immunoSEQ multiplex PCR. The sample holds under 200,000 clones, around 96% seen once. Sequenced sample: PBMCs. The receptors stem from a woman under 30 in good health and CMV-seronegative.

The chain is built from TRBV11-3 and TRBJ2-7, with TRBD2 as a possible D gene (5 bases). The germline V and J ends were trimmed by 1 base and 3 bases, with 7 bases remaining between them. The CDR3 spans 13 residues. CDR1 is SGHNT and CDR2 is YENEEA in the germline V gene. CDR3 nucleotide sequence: TGTGCCAGCAGCTTAGGAGGGAACTACGAGCAGTACTTC. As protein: CASSLGGNYEQYF.

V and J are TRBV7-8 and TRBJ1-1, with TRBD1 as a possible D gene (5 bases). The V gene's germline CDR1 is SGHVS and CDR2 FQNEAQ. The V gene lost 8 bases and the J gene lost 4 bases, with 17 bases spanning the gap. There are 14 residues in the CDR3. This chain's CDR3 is CASGLDKFSTEAFF. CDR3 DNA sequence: TGTGCCAGCGGATTGGACAAATTTTCCACTGAAGCTTTCTTT.

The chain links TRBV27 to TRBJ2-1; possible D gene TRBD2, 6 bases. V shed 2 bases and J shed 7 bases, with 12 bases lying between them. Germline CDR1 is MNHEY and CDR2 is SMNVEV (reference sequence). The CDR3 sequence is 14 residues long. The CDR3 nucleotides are TGTGCCAGCAGTTTACAGCCCGGGACTAATGAGCAGTTCTTC. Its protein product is CASSLQPGTNEQFF.

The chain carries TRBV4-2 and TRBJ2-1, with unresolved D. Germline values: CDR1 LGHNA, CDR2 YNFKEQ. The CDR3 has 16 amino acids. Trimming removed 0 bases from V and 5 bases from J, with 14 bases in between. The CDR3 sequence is CASSQDAIALDNEQFF. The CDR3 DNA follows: TGTGCCAGCAGCCAAGATGCTATTGCGCTAGACAATGAGCAGTTCTTC.